Below are 23 T cell receptor beta chains sequenced from a single sample in a study of shared clonotypes between healthy human individuals. Repertoires were generated with immunoSEQ multiplex PCR, while TCRdb's copy carries only in-frame clones and drops some. The repertoire consists of fewer than 600,000 clones, with around 79% occurring once and the leading ten covering over 10%. Sequencing used PBMCs. The receptors here all came from a woman aged 40-49 years in good health. Some clones in this sample may be carry-over from other donors' samples.

This sequence joins TRBV5-1 and TRBJ2-7; D is unresolved. Germline CDR1 reads SGHRS; CDR2 reads YFSETQ. The V and J ends lost 7 bases and 0 bases respectively, with 17 bases between them. The CDR3 sequence is 15 residues long. DNA of the CDR3: TGCGCCAGCCAAAGTAGGAGTGCCTTCTCCTACGAGCAGTACTTC. Translation: CASQSRSAFSYEQYF.

This clone showed up just once. Sequence at one end of the junction differs from germline and may be a read error. The CDR3 coding sequence is TGTGCCACCAGCACCAGCCTATGGTACCAAGAGACCCAGTACTTC. Translation gives CATSTSLWYQETQYF. This sequence joins TRBV7-9 and TRBJ2-5; D gene uncertain. Germline CDR1 and CDR2: SEHNR and FQNEAQ (reference sequence). The CDR3 is 15 amino acids.

The chain recombines TRBV18 with TRBJ2-3; D is perhaps TRBD1 or TRBD2 (5 bases each). This CDR3 is 15 amino acids long. Trimming pared 2 bases from V and 2 bases from J, leaving 11 bases between. The V gene's germline CDR1 is KGHSH and CDR2 LQKENI. The CDR3 nucleotides read TGTGCCAGCTCACCATTTAGGGACCACACAGATACGCAGTATTTT. Translated: CASSPFRDHTDTQYF.

The gene calls are TRBV30 and TRBJ1-6; 8 bases are a match to TRBD1. Trimming removed 6 bases from V and 14 bases from J; junction bases left unmatched: 6. The CDR3 is made up of 11 amino acids. The germline gives CDR1 GTSNPN, CDR2 SVGIG (reference sequence). The CDR3 bases are TGTGCCTGTCACTCGGACAGGGCCCTCCACTTT. This translates into CACHSDRALHF.

This sequence joins TRBV5-4 and TRBJ1-1; D unclear. CDR1 SGHNT and CDR2 YYREEE come from the germline V gene (reference sequence). This CDR3 is built from 14 residues. V was clipped by 5 bases and J by 0 bases, with 11 bases between them. The CDR3 DNA is TGTGCCAGCAGGCAGGATTTGATGAACACTGAAGCTTTCTTT. It specifies CASRQDLMNTEAFF.

The chain is built from TRBV6-5 and TRBJ2-2; 8 positions match TRBD1. This CDR3 region has 14 residues. V was clipped by 5 bases and J by 5 bases; unmatched bases: 4. Germline V gene data show CDR1 as MNHEY and CDR2 as SVGAGI. This CDR3 is CASSLRQGTGELFF. The CDR3 region has the DNA TGTGCCAGCAGTCTAAGACAGGGGACCGGGGAGCTGTTTTTT.

The genes are TRBV27 and TRBJ2-2; weak D call: TRBD1 (6 bases). V lost 5 bases, J lost 0 bases, and 16 bases lay in between. There are 17 residues in the CDR3. Germline loops: CDR1 MNHEY, CDR2 SMNVEV (reference sequence). The chain's CDR3 is CASSAQGPPTNTGELFF. The CDR3, as DNA: TGTGCCAGCAGTGCGCAGGGGCCTCCTACGAACACCGGGGAGCTGTTTTTT.

This clone was seen only a few times. This chain joins TRBV7-2 and TRBJ2-7; 7 bases map to TRBD1. Germline V CDR1 and CDR2: SGHTA, FQGNSA. The V and J ends lost 5 bases and 4 bases, in that order; junction bases with no gene match: 8. The CDR3 covers 14 residues. CDR3 sequence (DNA): TGTGCCAGCAGCCCAATAAGGGGACAGTACGAGCAGTACTTC. It yields the protein CASSPIRGQYEQYF.

This chain uses TRBV30 with TRBJ2-7; no reliable D call. V was shortened by 3 bases and J by 1 base, with 4 bases between the two germline ends. Germline V lookup: CDR1 GTSNPN, CDR2 SVGIG (reference sequence). CDR3 length equals 11 residues. CDR3 amino acids: CAWSGSYEQYF. Here the CDR3 DNA reads TGTGCCTGGAGCGGTTCCTACGAGCAGTACTTC.

This clone was seen more than once but under ten times. This chain uses TRBV5-1 with TRBJ1-2; TRBD1 matches at 8 bases. V was clipped by 0 bases and J by 6 bases; unmatched bases: 4. Germline CDR1 SGHRS, CDR2 YFSETQ. The CDR3 extends over 14 amino acids. As DNA, the CDR3 is TGCGCCAGCAGCTTGGCTGACAGGGGTGATGGCTACACCTTC. It codes for CASSLADRGDGYTF.

The chain combines TRBV6-1 with TRBJ2-7; tentatively, D is TRBD2 (6 bases). The V and J ends lost 7 bases and 3 bases respectively, with 13 bases between them. CDR3 length: 13 residues. Germline loops: CDR1 MNHNS, CDR2 SASEGT. The CDR3 nucleotides read TGTGCCAGCACACGGCCAGCGGGCTACGAGCAGTACTTC. Amino acid sequence: CASTRPAGYEQYF.

The chain joins TRBV2 to TRBJ2-7; unclear D gene. V dropped 7 bases and J dropped 3 bases, with 13 bases sitting between them. Germline V CDR1 and CDR2: SNHLY, FYNNEI. This CDR3 has 13 amino acids. In DNA form, the CDR3 reads TGTGCCAGCAACGTGGACGGGCACTACGAGCAGTACTTC. Translation gives CASNVDGHYEQYF.

The count of this clone is one. This chain connects TRBV21-1 to TRBJ2-7; the D call in the table, TRBD2, was not verified against the DNA. TRBV21-1 is deemed a pseudogene. The CDR3 is 16 residues long. CDR3 sequence: CASSRLAGVICYEQYF. CDR3 DNA: TGTGCCAGCAGCCGACTAGCGGGAGTCATCTGTTACGAGCAGTACTTC.

The CDR3 region is CASSVDSEDTQYF. CDR3 nucleotides: TGTGCCAGCAGCGTAGACTCTGAAGATACGCAGTATTTT. This chain links TRBV9 with TRBJ2-3; D not resolved. The length of the CDR3 is 13 residues. Trimming removed 0 bases from V and 5 bases from J, with 7 bases in between. Per the germline V gene, CDR1 is SGDLS and CDR2 is YYNGEE.

V and J are TRBV11-2 and TRBJ2-7, with D perhaps matching TRBD1 (7 bases). Trimming took 2 bases from V and 5 from J, leaving 22 bases between them. The CDR3 is 17 amino acids. CDR1 and CDR2 (germline): SGHAT, FQNNGV. CDR3 sequence reads: CASSLRGQTGRGDEQYF. In DNA form, the CDR3 reads TGTGCCAGCAGCTTAAGGGGACAGACAGGAAGGGGGGACGAGCAGTACTTC.

V is TRBV28 and J is TRBJ1-2; a weak D match, TRBD1 (5 bases). V was trimmed by 4 bases and J by 4 bases, leaving 7 bases between them. The CDR3 has 12 amino acids. Germline V lookup: CDR1 MDHEN, CDR2 SYDVKM. Here the CDR3 reads CASSSTVYGYTF. The CDR3 DNA reads as TGTGCCAGCAGTTCGACAGTCTATGGCTACACCTTC.

CDR3 protein: CASKTEMNTEAFF. The DNA for the CDR3 is TGTGCCAGCAAAACAGAAATGAACACTGAAGCTTTCTTT. The chain is built from TRBV28 and TRBJ1-1; D ambiguous. Trimming took 7 bases from V and 0 from J, leaving 9 bases between them. In germline, CDR1 is MDHEN, CDR2 SYDVKM. CDR3 length: 13 amino acids.

The chain couples TRBV10-3 to TRBJ2-1; D remains unclear. The V end was cut by 7 bases, the J end by 7 bases, with 17 bases between. Germline CDR1 reads ENHRY; CDR2 reads SYGVKD. This CDR3 region has 14 residues. The DNA for the CDR3 is TGTGCCATCATGAGTTTGGGAATCGCTAATGAGCAGTTCTTC. Translation: CAIMSLGIANEQFF.

This clone came up once. Just one base apart from a much larger clone, this may be a read error. V gene TRBV5-6 combines with J gene TRBJ2-3; unclear D gene. Germline-derived CDR1 and CDR2 are SGHDT and YYEEEE. This CDR3 contains 15 residues. This CDR3 reads CASSVTAGSTDMQYF. As DNA, the CDR3 is TGTGCCAGCAGCGTTACGGCAGGCAGCACAGATATGCAGTATTTT.

V is TRBV5-5 and J is TRBJ2-6, with D unclear. Germline CDR1 is SGHKS and CDR2 is YYEKEE (reference sequence). Between the trimmed V and J ends, which lost 0 bases and 0 bases, there was a span of 10 bases. The CDR3 is 17 residues long. CDR3 protein: CASSLAPTLSGANVLTF. CDR3 nucleotides: TGTGCCAGCAGCTTGGCCCCCACCCTCTCTGGGGCCAACGTCCTGACTTTC. Full variable domain (outside the CDR3, taken from reference TRBV5-5 and TRBJ2-6): DAGVTQSPTHLIKTRGQQVTLRCSPISGHKSVSWYQQVLGQGPQFIFQYYEKEERGRGNFPDRFSARQFPNYSSELNVNALLLGDSALYLCASSLAPTLSGANVLTFGAGSRLTVL.

For this clone: Additional DNA sequences in this sample encode the identical CDR3. The chain employs TRBV18 and TRBJ1-5; no reliable D call. With 2 bases removed from V and 3 bases from J, the gap between germline ends came to 2 bases. CDR3 length equals 12 residues. Germline V lookup: CDR1 KGHSH, CDR2 LQKENI. CDR3 DNA sequence: TGTGCCAGCTCACCAGACAATCAGCCCCAGCATTTT. It is translated as CASSPDNQPQHF. The full variable domain, its missing parts supplied by reference TRBV18 and TRBJ1-5, is NAGVMQNPRHLVRRRGQEARLRCSPMKGHSHVYWYRQLPEEGLKFMVYLQKENIIDESGMPKERFSAEFPKEGPSILRIQQVVRGDSAAYFCASSPDNQPQHFGDGTRLSIL.

The chain couples TRBV9 to TRBJ2-5, with 9 bases lining up with TRBD2. TRBJ2-7 explains the end of the DNA better; the J call may be wrong. From germline, CDR1 is SGDLS and CDR2 YYNGEE. The CDR3 contains 13 residues. The CDR3 region has the DNA TGTGCCAGCAGCGACCGACTAGCGGCCGAGCAGTACTTC. Translating it yields CASSDRLAAEQYF.

J is TRBJ1-6 and V is TRBV6-6, with D hard to call. Germline CDR1 is MNHNY and CDR2 is SVGAGI (reference sequence). The CDR3 extends over 11 amino acids. Between the trimmed V and J ends, which lost 0 bases and 12 bases, there was a span of 3 bases. The CDR3 loop is CASSYSGPLHF. DNA of the CDR3: TGTGCCAGCAGTTACTCGGGACCCCTCCACTTT.